These T cell receptor beta chains were read from a single sample in a study of cytomegalovirus exposure and HLA in healthy donors. Here immunoSEQ multiplex PCR was the method, and the copy in TCRdb shows in-frame clones only, minus some. The repertoire has approximately 91,000 clones, approximately 89% of them found once; the top ten carry around a tenth. Sequencing was performed on PBMCs. Source of these receptors: a man aged 30 to 39 in good health and CMV-seropositive. CDR3s include the opening cysteine and the closing phenylalanine or tryptophan. The D gene is left open where the match is weak. Expanded clones get a size class; other rows say once, few or many, or leave the size out.

size: -
V: TRBV27
J: TRBJ1-1
D: TRBD1
DNA: TGTGCCAGCAGGGACAGGGGGGGCACTGAAGCTTTCTTT
CDR3: CASRDRGGTEAFF

size: once
V: TRBV21-1
J: TRBJ2-3
D: -
DNA: TGTGCCAGCAGCAATTGGACAGCTAGCACAGATACGCAGTATTTT
CDR3: CASSNWTASTDTQYF

size: -
V: TRBV18
J: TRBJ2-7
D: TRBD2
DNA: TGTGCCAGCTCACCAGGCCTAGCGGACTACGAGCAGTACTTC
CDR3: CASSPGLADYEQYF

size: -
V: TRBV7-2
J: TRBJ2-5
D: TRBD2
DNA: TGTGCCAGCAGCAAGGGACTAGCTGTAGAGACCCAGTACTTC
CDR3: CASSKGLAVETQYF

size: -
V: TRBV14
J: TRBJ2-7
D: TRBD2
DNA: TGTGCCAGCAGCTCAGCCGGGACTAGCCATTACGAGCAGTACTTC
CDR3: CASSSAGTSHYEQYF

size: -
V: TRBV5-1
J: TRBJ2-3
D: -
DNA: TGCGCCAGCAGTCGGAGCTTGGTTGGCACAGATACGCAGTATTTT
CDR3: CASSRSLVGTDTQYF

size: -
V: TRBV28
J: TRBJ2-5
D: -
DNA: TGTGCCAGCAGTTTACCGGGAGAGGGGACCCAGTACTTC
CDR3: CASSLPGEGTQYF

size: -
V: TRBV6-5
J: TRBJ2-7
D: -
DNA: TGTGCCAGCAGGAGGCCAGGGGACTACGAGCAGTACTTC
CDR3: CASRRPGDYEQYF

size: -
V: TRBV18
J: TRBJ2-5
D: -
DNA: TGTGCCAGCTCACCTATACAACAAGAGACCCAGTACTTC
CDR3: CASSPIQQETQYF

size: -
V: TRBV19
J: TRBJ2-1
D: -
DNA: TGTGCCAGTAGTATAATGGGAGGTAGGGGCAGGGAGCAGTTCTTC
CDR3: CASSIMGGRGREQFF

size: -
V: TRBV18
J: TRBJ2-7
D: TRBD1
DNA: TGTGCCAGCTCAACGGGACAGATCCCTACCTACGAGCAGTACTTC
CDR3: CASSTGQIPTYEQYF

size: -
V: TRBV27
J: TRBJ2-7
D: -
DNA: TGTGCCAGCAGTCCCCCCAGCAGGTACGAGCAGTACTTC
CDR3: CASSPPSRYEQYF

size: -
V: TRBV28
J: TRBJ1-3
D: TRBD1
DNA: TGTGCCAGCAGTTTATTTCGGACAGGGAGCTCTGGAAACACCATATATTTT
CDR3: CASSLFRTGSSGNTIYF

size: once
V: TRBV29-1
J: TRBJ2-3
D: TRBD2
DNA: TGCAGCGTTGAAGGGCTAGCGGGAGAGAGTACAGATACGCAGTATTTT
CDR3: CSVEGLAGESTDTQYF

size: -
V: TRBV29-1
J: TRBJ2-3
D: TRBD2
DNA: TGCAGCGTTGAATCTCCAGCGGGAGGGCCTCCAGATACGCAGTATTTT
CDR3: CSVESPAGGPPDTQYF

size: once
V: TRBV28
J: TRBJ2-1
D: TRBD2
DNA: TGTGCCAGCAGTCCCCTTGCGGGAGGGTCCGCATACAATGAGCAGTTCTTC
CDR3: CASSPLAGGSAYNEQFF

size: -
V: TRBV29-1
J: TRBJ2-7
D: -
DNA: TGCAGCGTTGAAGATTTTAGCCGCGAGCAGTACTTC
CDR3: CSVEDFSREQYF

size: -
V: TRBV20-1
J: TRBJ2-7
D: -
DNA: TGCAGTGCTAGAACGGGGTACGAGCAGTACTTC
CDR3: CSARTGYEQYF

size: -
V: TRBV29-1
J: TRBJ2-5
D: TRBD1
DNA: TGCAGCGTTGGAGTCAGGGGGCCCCGGCCGGAGACCCAGTACTTC
CDR3: CSVGVRGPRPETQYF

size: -
V: TRBV7-2
J: TRBJ2-2
D: TRBD2
DNA: TGTGCCAGCAGCCCGACTAGCCGTAACACCGGGGAGCTGTTTTTT
CDR3: CASSPTSRNTGELFF

size: -
V: TRBV4-2
J: TRBJ2-1
D: TRBD2
DNA: TGTGCCAGCAGCCCGACTAGCGGGAGTTTCTATGAGCAGTTCTTC
CDR3: CASSPTSGSFYEQFF

size: -
V: TRBV2
J: TRBJ2-1
D: TRBD1
DNA: TGTGCCAGCGGAACGACAGGGCGTACCTACAATGAGCAGTTCTTC
CDR3: CASGTTGRTYNEQFF

size: -
V: TRBV5-1
J: TRBJ2-1
D: TRBD1
DNA: TGCGCCAGCAGCTTGGTAGGGGGCGATGAGCAGTTCTTC
CDR3: CASSLVGGDEQFF

size: -
V: TRBV11-2
J: TRBJ1-4
D: -
DNA: TGTGCCAGCAGCTTAGTCGGCAGGGGCGCCCCGAATGAAAAACTGTTTTTT
CDR3: CASSLVGRGAPNEKLFF

size: -
V: TRBV5-4
J: TRBJ2-3
D: -
DNA: TGTGCCAGCAGCAGAGACAGTTGGGCAGATACGCAGTATTTT
CDR3: CASSRDSWADTQYF

size: -
V: TRBV29-1
J: TRBJ2-5
D: -
DNA: TGCAGCGTAGGTCCGGGATGGGGTATGAGCCAAGAGACCCAGTACTTC
CDR3: CSVGPGWGMSQETQYF